These 19 T cell receptor beta chains came from one sample sequenced in a study of cytomegalovirus exposure and HLA in healthy donors (dated by TCRdb to the late 2010s). Libraries came from the immunoSEQ multiplex PCR assay. TCRdb's version of the immuneACCESS table is confined to in-frame rearrangements and falls short of the full clone set. An unresolved V gene accounts for under half of the shortfall where checked; the remainder is of unknown origin. The sample table records tens of thousands of clones; roughly 94% of these occur just once. The biggest ten clones account for about 0.63% of the sample. The sequenced sample was PBMCs. Receptor source: a woman aged 18 to 35 in good health and CMV-seronegative.

The chain employs TRBV7-2 and TRBJ2-3; no definite D call. The germline CDR1 and CDR2 sequences are SGHTA and FQGNSA. The V end lost 5 bases, the J end lost 6 bases, and 15 bases lay between the germline ends. CDR3 size: 14 residues. CDR3 nucleotide sequence: TGTGCCAGCAGCCCCCACTACCTGGAGGATACGCAGTATTTT. Protein sequence: CASSPHYLEDTQYF.

V gene TRBV28 combines with J gene TRBJ1-2; D may be TRBD1 (6 bases). Trimming shortened V by 11 bases and J by 7 bases, and 17 bases separated the two germline ends. This CDR3 contains 12 residues. Germline values: CDR1 MDHEN, CDR2 SYDVKM. Here the CDR3 DNA reads TGTGCCTCCTTACTAGGGGGTGGTGGCTACACCTTC. Amino acid sequence: CASLLGGGGYTF.

The J gene is TRBJ1-4, the V gene TRBV7-9; perhaps TRBD1 as D (5 bases). Germline V CDR1 and CDR2: SEHNR, FQNEAQ (reference sequence). The V and J ends lost 4 bases and 8 bases respectively, with 14 bases between them. This CDR3 is built from 14 residues. CDR3 bases: TGTGCCAGCAGCTCCACAGGACGAGGCGAAAAACTGTTTTTT. Encoded protein: CASSSTGRGEKLFF.

The chain combines TRBV18 with TRBJ2-2; D unresolved. The CDR3 has 13 residues. Germline-derived CDR1 and CDR2 are KGHSH and LQKENI. Deletions cut 2 bases from V and 3 bases from J, with 4 bases between. The CDR3 spells CASSPGHTGELFF. The CDR3 nucleotides are TGTGCCAGCTCACCAGGGCACACCGGGGAGCTGTTTTTT.

The chain combines TRBV25-1 with TRBJ2-1; TRBD1 aligns across 10 bases. Losses at the gene ends were 6 bases for V and 7 bases for J; bases not matched to a gene: 15. The CDR3 is made up of 17 amino acids. CDR1 and CDR2 from the germline V gene are MGHDK and SYGVNS. The CDR3 sequence is CASSPRGLGQGLNEQFF. The DNA for the CDR3 is TGTGCCAGCAGCCCAAGGGGTTTGGGACAGGGGCTTAATGAGCAGTTCTTC.

The V gene is TRBV11-2, the J gene TRBJ2-7, with D maybe TRBD2 (6 bases). The V end lost 5 bases, the J end lost 3 bases, and 17 bases lay between the germline ends. The CDR3 is 15 amino acids. CDR1 and CDR2 (germline): SGHAT, FQNNGV. The CDR3 loop reads CASSQGTGANYEQYF. Here the CDR3 DNA reads TGTGCCAGCAGCCAAGGGACGGGAGCTAACTACGAGCAGTACTTC. Full variable domain (remainder filled in from reference TRBV11-2 and TRBJ2-7): EAGVAQSPRYKIIEKRQSVAFWCNPISGHATLYWYQQILGQGPKLLIQFQNNGVVDDSQLPKDRFSAERLKGVDSTLKIQPAKLEDSAVYLCASSQGTGANYEQYFGPGTRLTVT.

The V call is TRBV5-1, the J call TRBJ2-1, with TRBD2 matching over 9 bases. The CDR3 totals 17 residues. Germline V gives CDR1 SGHRS, CDR2 YFSETQ. V trimming: 2 bases; J trimming: 4 bases; junction bases outside the gene matches: 10. The CDR3 spells CASSFRTSATPYNEQFF. The CDR3 region has the DNA TGCGCCAGCAGCTTTCGGACTAGCGCCACACCATACAATGAGCAGTTCTTC.

This chain connects TRBV30 to TRBJ1-2, with D maybe TRBD1 (5 bases). The V end was cut by 1 base, the J end by 7 bases, with 7 bases between. Germline V gives CDR1 GTSNPN, CDR2 SVGIG (reference sequence). This CDR3 is built from 11 residues. CDR3 amino acids: CAWSEGPGYTF. CDR3 nucleotides: TGTGCCTGGAGTGAGGGGCCTGGCTACACCTTC.

The V call is TRBV7-2, the J call TRBJ1-6; possibly TRBD1 for D (5 bases). Looked up from germline, CDR1 is SGHTA and CDR2 is FQGNSA. The V end lost 5 bases, the J end lost 6 bases, and 17 bases lay between the germline ends. The CDR3 totals 16 residues. As DNA, the CDR3 is TGTGCCAGCAGCCTGACGGGGGACGGCGCTAATTCACCCCTCCACTTT. It specifies CASSLTGDGANSPLHF. The entire variable domain, with the rest obtained from reference TRBV7-2 and TRBJ1-6, is as follows: GAGVSQSPSNKVTEKGKDVELRCDPISGHTALYWYRQSLGQGLEFLIYFQGNSAPDKSGLPSDRFSAERTGGSVSTLTIQRTQQEDSAVYLCASSLTGDGANSPLHFGNGTRLTVT.

The gene calls are TRBV29-1 and TRBJ1-1, with D perhaps TRBD1 (6 bases). V lost 6 bases and J lost 4, with 15 bases in between. The CDR3 runs 13 residues. Germline loops: CDR1 SQVTM, CDR2 ANQGSEA. CDR3 amino acids: CSVLGGRGTEAFF. The CDR3 bases are TGCAGCGTACTTGGGGGCCGTGGCACTGAAGCTTTCTTT. Together with reference TRBV29-1 and TRBJ1-1, the CDR3 gives the full variable domain: SAVISQKPSRDICQRGTSLTIQCQVDSQVTMMFWYRQQPGQSLTLIATANQGSEATYESGFVIDKFPISRPNLTFSTLTVSNMSPEDSSIYLCSVLGGRGTEAFFGQGTRLTVV.

This clone is a singleton in its sample. The chain joins TRBV4-3 to TRBJ1-5; perhaps TRBD1 as D (5 bases). The CDR3 runs 14 residues. Germline V lookup: CDR1 LGHNA, CDR2 YSLEER. The ends were cut back, 2 bases at V and 6 bases at J, with 11 bases in the middle. CDR3 protein: CASSQIQGSQPQHF. The DNA for the CDR3 is TGCGCCAGCAGCCAAATCCAGGGAAGTCAGCCCCAGCATTTT.

The chain carries TRBV2 and TRBJ1-2, with TRBD1 matching over 7 bases. V dropped 10 bases and J dropped 2; count of bases not matched to a gene: 13. The CDR3 contains 15 residues. Germline loops: CDR1 SNHLY, CDR2 FYNNEI. CDR3 coding DNA: TGTGCCACGCACCCCGGGACAGCTAGGAACTATGGCTACACCTTC. This gives the protein CATHPGTARNYGYTF.

V gene TRBV7-3 combines with J gene TRBJ1-1; maybe TRBD1 (5 bases). Trimming removed 4 bases at V and 8 bases at J, with 17 bases between. Germline loops: CDR1 SGHTA, CDR2 FQGTGA. This CDR3 has 14 residues. The CDR3, as DNA: TGTGCCAGCAGCTCCGGACATGCCTCTCCCGAAGCTTTCTTT. It is translated as CASSSGHASPEAFF. Full variable domain (missing parts from reference TRBV7-3 and TRBJ1-1): GAGVSQTPSNKVTEKGKYVELRCDPISGHTALYWYRQSLGQGPEFLIYFQGTGAADDSGLPNDRFFAVRPEGSVSTLKIQRTERGDSAVYLCASSSGHASPEAFFGQGTRLTVV.

This chain joins TRBV27 and TRBJ2-5, with 8 positions matching TRBD1. The J segment lost 5 bases and the V segment lost 5 bases, leaving 7 bases of the junction unmatched. The CDR3 spans 14 residues. Per the germline V gene, CDR1 is MNHEY and CDR2 is SMNVEV (reference sequence). The CDR3 DNA reads as TGTGCCAGCAGTGGACAGGGCCGGGTGGAGACCCAGTACTTC. This encodes CASSGQGRVETQYF.

CDR3 nucleotides: TGTGCCAGTAGTTGGGGGGGATACACTGAAGCTTTCTTT. Protein product: CASSWGGYTEAFF. This chain uses TRBV19 with TRBJ1-1; the D gene is possibly TRBD1 (5 bases). V was clipped by 5 bases and J by 3 bases, with 10 bases between them. The CDR3 is 13 residues long. The V gene's germline CDR1 is LNHDA and CDR2 SQIVND (reference sequence).

This sequence joins TRBV7-6 and TRBJ2-5; 7 bases agree with TRBD1. This CDR3 spans 19 amino acids. Germline trimming cut 4 bases from V and 0 bases from J; bases unmatched to any gene: 17. Germline loops: CDR1 SGHVS, CDR2 FNYEAQ. The CDR3 DNA reads TGTGCCAGCAGCTCTCACCTCAGGGGGTCTCGTGTGTACCAAGAGACCCAGTACTTC. It translates to CASSSHLRGSRVYQETQYF.

V and J are TRBV4-1 and TRBJ2-2; 9 nucleotides align to TRBD1. CDR3 length: 16 amino acids. The V and J ends lost 4 bases and 4 bases, in that order; junction bases with no gene match: 7. Germline CDR1 reads MGHRA; CDR2 reads YSYEKL. The CDR3 sequence is CASSPGTGFFTGELFF. The CDR3 nucleotides are TGCGCCAGCAGCCCCGGGACAGGGTTCTTCACCGGGGAGCTGTTTTTT.

V gene TRBV7-6 combines with J gene TRBJ2-7; D might be TRBD1 (6 bases). V was shortened by 5 bases and J by 0 bases, with 14 bases between the two germline ends. Germline CDR1 and CDR2: SGHVS and FNYEAQ. The CDR3 consists of 15 residues. This CDR3 reads CASSPGHRSSYEQYF. CDR3 sequence (DNA): TGTGCCAGCAGCCCGGGACACCGAAGCTCCTACGAGCAGTACTTC.

This clone was picked up one time. The chain recombines TRBV5-4 with TRBJ2-3; unclear D gene. The CDR3 covers 16 residues. V was trimmed by 2 bases and J by 2 bases, leaving 15 bases between them. Germline CDR1 and CDR2: SGHNT and YYREEE (reference sequence). CDR3 nucleotides: TGTGCCAGCAGCTTCAAATTGATGACTTCCACAGATACGCAGTATTTT. Its translation is CASSFKLMTSTDTQYF. Supplemented by reference TRBV5-4 and TRBJ2-3, the full variable domain reads ETGVTQSPTHLIKTRGQQVTLRCSSQSGHNTVSWYQQALGQGPQFIFQYYREEENGRGNFPPRFSGLQFPNYSSELNVNALELDDSALYLCASSFKLMTSTDTQYFGPGTRLTVL.